The 6 T cell receptor beta chains presented below share a single source sample, sequenced in a study of CD8+ T cells in alopecia areata. Sequencing templates came from extracted RNA that was reverse transcribed into cDNA. Repertoires were generated with immunoSEQ multiplex PCR, while TCRdb's copy carries only in-frame clones and drops some. The sample includes around 140,000 clones, approximately 50% of them seen just once. This specimen was CD4+ T cells sorted from blood, taken at week 0. These receptor sequences come from a human donor with alopecia areata.

The chain is built from TRBV7-2 and TRBJ2-6; 7 positions match TRBD1. The CDR3 sequence is 15 residues long. J gave up 2 bases and V 5 bases, and 3 bases lay outside the gene matches. CDR1 and CDR2 (germline): SGHTA, FQGNSA. CDR3 DNA: TGTGCCAGCAGCCCAGACAGGGCTGGGGCCAACGTCCTGACTTTC. Translated, it gives CASSPDRAGANVLTF.

The rearrangement links TRBV25-1 to TRBJ2-5, with 9 nucleotides matching TRBD1. Trimming removed 3 bases from V and 2 bases from J; junction bases left unmatched: 10. The CDR3 is made up of 17 amino acids. Per germline, CDR1 MGHDK and CDR2 SYGVNS. The CDR3 protein is CASSDPRQGVQQETQYF. DNA for the CDR3: TGTGCCAGCAGTGACCCCAGACAGGGGGTCCAACAAGAGACCCAGTACTTC.

The chain uses TRBV25-1 and TRBJ2-7; D may be TRBD1 (6 bases). The CDR3 has 13 amino acids. The germline V and J ends were trimmed by 10 bases and 5 bases, with 18 bases remaining between them. Germline V gene sequence: CDR1 MGHDK, CDR2 SYGVNS. The CDR3, as DNA: TGTGCCACCCGCAACAGGGTTGGTGACGAGCAGTACTTC. Protein product: CATRNRVGDEQYF.

This clone appeared a few times. This chain joins TRBV19 and TRBJ2-2, with D possibly TRBD1 on 6 matching bases. CDR1 and CDR2 from the germline V gene are LNHDA and SQIVND (reference sequence). The CDR3 runs 15 residues. Between the trimmed V and J ends, which lost 6 bases and 1 base, there was a span of 12 bases. CDR3 residues: CASSQGSLNTGELFF. Written as DNA, the CDR3 is TGTGCCAGTAGCCAGGGGAGCCTGAACACCGGGGAGCTGTTTTTT.

For this clone: The same CDR3 arises from other DNA sequences in this sample as well. The V call is TRBV7-8, the J call TRBJ2-1; D unresolved. Germline V gives CDR1 SGHVS, CDR2 FQNEAQ. The CDR3 runs to 13 residues. Trimming pared 1 base from V and 4 bases from J, leaving 5 bases between. For the CDR3, the DNA is TGTGCCAGCAGCTTAGGGGAATACAATGAGCAGTTCTTC. Translating it yields CASSLGEYNEQFF.

In this sample, this clone turned up many times. The chain is built from TRBV6-1 and TRBJ2-7, with D perhaps matching TRBD1 (6 bases). CDR1 is MNHNS, CDR2 SASEGT, per germline. This CDR3 spans 14 amino acids. Trimming took off 6 bases at V and 4 bases at J, with 16 bases between the two ends. The CDR3 bases are TGTGCCAGCAGGATACAGGGCAACCAGTACGAGCAGTACTTC. This sequence encodes CASRIQGNQYEQYF.